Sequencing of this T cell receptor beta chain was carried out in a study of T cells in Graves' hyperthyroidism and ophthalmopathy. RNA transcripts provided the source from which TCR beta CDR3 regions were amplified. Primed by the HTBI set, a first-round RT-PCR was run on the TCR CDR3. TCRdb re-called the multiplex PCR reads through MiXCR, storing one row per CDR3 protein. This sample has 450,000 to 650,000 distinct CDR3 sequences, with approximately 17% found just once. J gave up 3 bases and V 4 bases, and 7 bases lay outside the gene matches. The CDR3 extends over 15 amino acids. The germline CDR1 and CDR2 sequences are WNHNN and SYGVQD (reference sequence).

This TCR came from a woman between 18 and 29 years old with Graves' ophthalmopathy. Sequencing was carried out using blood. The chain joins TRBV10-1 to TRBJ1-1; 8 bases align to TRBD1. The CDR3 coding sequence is TGCGCCAGCAGTGGGACAGGGATTTCGGACACTGAAGCTTTCTTT. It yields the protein CASSGTGISDTEAFF.